This is a list of T cell receptor beta chains from one sample in a study of blood T cell repertoires in COVID-19. The method was immunoSEQ multiplex PCR; TCRdb's version includes in-frame clones alone and lacks a portion of them. Of a few hundred thousand clones in the sample, more than 75% were seen once. Source material: PBMCs or T cells enriched from blood (not recorded which). These receptors were taken from a man aged 35-49 years who had recovered from COVID-19. Each CDR3 is given with its conserved first and last residue. A D gene is named only where the DNA matches it firmly. Some rows mark clone size as missing; the rest say once, few, many or name a class of expanded clone.

CDR3: CASSIDDTALATNEKLFF
DNA: TGTGCCAGTAGTATAGATGACACAGCCCTGGCAACTAATGAAAAACTGTTTTTT
J: TRBJ1-4
size: few
D: .
V: TRBV19

CDR3: CASSYSSSTDTQYF
DNA: TGTGCCAGCAGTTATAGTAGTAGCACAGATACGCAGTATTTT
J: TRBJ2-3
size: .
D: .
V: TRBV6-5

CDR3: CASSPPFRGRGDTQYF
DNA: TGTGCCAGCAGTCCCCCCTTCAGGGGGCGCGGAGATACGCAGTATTTT
J: TRBJ2-3
size: .
D: TRBD1
V: TRBV28

CDR3: CASSLRTGGGSGNTIYF
DNA: TGTGCCAGCAGTCTCAGGACAGGCGGCGGTTCTGGAAACACCATATATTTT
J: TRBJ1-3
size: .
D: TRBD1
V: TRBV27

CDR3: CASSLGSPSVETQYF
DNA: TGTGCCAGCAGCCTAGGCTCCCCTTCGGTGGAGACCCAGTACTTC
J: TRBJ2-5
size: .
D: .
V: TRBV7-6

CDR3: CASRWRGDLTDTQYF
DNA: TGTGCCAGCCGTTGGCGGGGGGACCTCACAGATACGCAGTATTTT
J: TRBJ2-3
size: .
D: TRBD2
V: TRBV7-2

CDR3: CASSSTSYNEQFF
DNA: TGTGCCAGCAGCTCGACTTCTTACAATGAGCAGTTCTTC
J: TRBJ2-1
size: few
D: .
V: TRBV7-3

CDR3: CASTEQKGLKAFF
DNA: TGTGCCAGTACCGAGCAGAAGGGACTGAAAGCTTTCTTT
J: TRBJ1-1
size: .
D: .
V: TRBV19

CDR3: CASSLVTWSGELFF
DNA: TGTGCCAGCAGCTTGGTTACATGGAGCGGGGAGCTGTTTTTT
J: TRBJ2-2
size: .
D: .
V: TRBV7-2

CDR3: CASSREGARYGYTF
DNA: TGTGCCAGCAGTCGTGAGGGGGCTCGGTATGGCTACACCTTC
J: TRBJ1-2
size: once
D: TRBD1
V: TRBV5-4

CDR3: CASSWDRGHSPLHF
DNA: TGTGCCAGCAGCTGGGACAGGGGGCATTCACCCCTCCACTTT
J: TRBJ1-6
size: .
D: TRBD1
V: TRBV7-2

CDR3: CASSSTGEAANEKLFF
DNA: TGTGCCAGCAGTTCTACAGGGGAGGCGGCTAATGAAAAACTGTTTTTT
J: TRBJ1-4
size: .
D: TRBD1
V: TRBV5-5

CDR3: CASSLTGLAGGDMIPDTQYF
DNA: TGTGCCAGCAGCCTCACCGGACTAGCGGGGGGGGACATGATCCCAGATACGCAGTATTTT
J: TRBJ2-3
size: .
D: TRBD2
V: TRBV3-1/TRBV3-2